Following are 18 T cell receptor beta chains from one sample sequenced in a study of response to subunit inactivated influenza vaccine. TCRdb re-called the RT-PCR reads through MiXCR, storing one row per CDR3 protein. The sample lists about 830,000 distinct CDR3 sequences, around a sixth seen once, with 9.5% to 13% in the top ten. The material sequenced was PBMCs from blood, taken roughly 5 days after vaccination. These receptors originate from a man aged 45-60 years who received an inactivated influenza vaccine.

This clonotype occurred many times. The V and J genes are TRBV20-1 and TRBJ1-1; weak D call: TRBD1 (6 bases). The ends were cut back, 0 bases at V and 1 base at J, with 6 bases in the middle. CDR1 and CDR2 from the germline V gene are DFQATT and SNEGSKA (reference sequence). The CDR3 sequence is 13 residues long. CDR3: CSARDRGNTEAFF. The CDR3 bases are TGCAGTGCTAGAGACAGGGGGAACACTGAAGCTTTCTTT.

This sequence joins TRBV24-1 and TRBJ1-5; a weak D match, TRBD1 (6 bases). The CDR3 is made up of 13 amino acids. Trimming shortened V by 5 bases and J by 4 bases, and 8 bases separated the two germline ends. Germline loops: CDR1 KGHDR, CDR2 SFDVKD. The chain's CDR3 is CATSGQGNQPQHF. CDR3 nucleotides: TGTGCCACCAGTGGTCAGGGGAATCAGCCCCAGCATTTT.

As concerns this clonotype: A read error is possible here, since a much larger clone lies one base away. V is TRBV2 and J is TRBJ2-2, with a weak D call TRBD1 (6 bases). This CDR3 is 14 amino acids long. Germline V gene data show CDR1 as SNHLY and CDR2 as FYNNEI. This CDR3 is CASRNRVSTGVLFF. CDR3 DNA: TGTGCCAGCAGGAACAGGGTTTCCACCGGGGTGCTGTTTTTT.

This clonotype was detected a few times. This sequence joins TRBV27 and TRBJ2-7, with 9 bases identical to TRBD2. The V gene's germline CDR1 is MNHEY and CDR2 SMNVEV (reference sequence). The CDR3 length is 16 residues. V lost 5 bases to trimming and J lost 3 bases; unmatched junction nucleotides: 11. The chain's CDR3 is CASSTIPLAGVYEQYF. The CDR3 coding sequence is TGTGCCAGCAGTACCATACCCTTAGCGGGAGTCTACGAGCAGTACTTC.

The table lists this clonotype with a few counts. The V and J genes are TRBV7-2 and TRBJ1-5; no definite D call. Trimming stripped 2 bases from V and 10 bases from J, with 15 bases between. There are 14 residues in the CDR3. Germline V gene data show CDR1 as SGHTA and CDR2 as FQGNSA. The CDR3: CASSLWASDVPQHF. CDR3 sequence (DNA): TGTGCCAGCAGCTTATGGGCCAGCGACGTTCCCCAGCATTTT.

In its sample, this clonotype was seen many times. This chain joins TRBV5-1 and TRBJ2-1, with D possibly TRBD1 on 6 matching bases. The V and J ends lost 2 bases and 5 bases respectively, with 11 bases between them. CDR1 and CDR2 (germline): SGHRS, YFSETQ. CDR3 length: 14 amino acids. CDR3 amino acids: CASSFRTVNNEQFF. CDR3 nucleotide sequence: TGCGCCAGCAGCTTTAGGACAGTGAACAATGAGCAGTTCTTC.

In its sample, this clonotype was seen a few times. V gene TRBV7-2 combines with J gene TRBJ1-1; 7 bases map to TRBD1. Trimming removed 3 bases from V and 2 bases from J; junction bases left unmatched: 6. Germline CDR1 and CDR2: SGHTA and FQGNSA. The CDR3 runs 15 residues. The CDR3 spells CASSFRGLDNTEAFF. The CDR3 DNA follows: TGTGCCAGCAGCTTTAGGGGGCTGGATAACACTGAAGCTTTCTTT.

The sample holds many counts of this clonotype. The chain combines TRBV12-3 or TRBV12-4 with TRBJ2-4, with D maybe TRBD1 (6 bases). V dropped 6 bases and J dropped 0 bases, with 15 bases sitting between them. This CDR3 has 16 residues. This CDR3 is CASSLTGLLAKNIQYF. The CDR3, as DNA: TGTGCCAGCAGCCTAACAGGGCTACTAGCCAAAAACATTCAGTACTTC.

This clonotype was detected many times. V is TRBV12-3 or TRBV12-4 and J is TRBJ2-7, with no clear D. V lost 5 bases, J lost 0 bases, and 8 bases lay in between. This CDR3 contains 13 residues. This CDR3 is CASSVVSSYEQYF. The DNA of the CDR3 is TGTGCCAGCAGTGTGGTCTCCTCCTACGAGCAGTACTTC.

V gene TRBV6-2 or TRBV6-3 combines with J gene TRBJ2-1; D might be TRBD2 (6 bases). Germline loops: CDR1 MNHEY, CDR2 SVGEGT. CDR3 length: 14 residues. Trimming pared 4 bases from V and 9 bases from J, leaving 16 bases between. CDR3 nucleotides: TGTGCCAGCAGTTGGGGTTCTAGCGCTACTGAGCAGTTCTTC. It is translated as CASSWGSSATEQFF.

The chain carries TRBV19 and TRBJ2-2; D not resolved. Trimming took 3 bases from V and 0 from J, leaving 5 bases between them. From germline, CDR1 is LNHDA and CDR2 SQIVND (reference sequence). CDR3 length equals 14 residues. The CDR3 nucleotides read TGTGCCAGTAGTATCCTAACGAACACCGGGGAGCTGTTTTTT. Protein product: CASSILTNTGELFF.

The chain uses TRBV10-3 and TRBJ2-5; 8 nucleotides align to TRBD2. V gave up 4 bases and J gave up 2 bases; unmatched junction bases: 6. The CDR3 spans 15 residues. CDR1 is ENHRY, CDR2 SYGVKD, per germline. DNA for the CDR3: TGTGCCATCAGTGTCCCAAGCGGGGGACAAGAGACCCAGTACTTC. Protein product: CAISVPSGGQETQYF.

This rearrangement joins TRBV12-3 or TRBV12-4 to TRBJ2-6, with D possibly matching TRBD1 (5 bases). The CDR3 covers 18 residues. The V end lost 1 base, the J end lost 0 bases, and 13 bases lay between the germline ends. CDR3 sequence (DNA): TGTGCCAGCAGTTTAGTTGGCAGGGTCTACTCTGGGGCCAACGTCCTGACTTTC. The encoded protein is CASSLVGRVYSGANVLTF.

V gene TRBV3-1 combines with J gene TRBJ2-7, with D perhaps TRBD2 (6 bases). V dropped 4 bases and J dropped 0 bases, with 10 bases sitting between them. CDR1 is LGHDT, CDR2 YNNKEL, per germline (reference sequence). This CDR3 comprises 14 residues. The CDR3 DNA reads as TGTGCCAGCAGCCGCGGACTACCCTCCTACGAGCAGTACTTC. Its translation is CASSRGLPSYEQYF.

The chain is built from TRBV29-1 and TRBJ2-3; D might be TRBD2 (6 bases). Trimming stripped 5 bases from V and 6 bases from J, with 9 bases between. The germline V gene encodes CDR1 SQVTM and CDR2 ANQGSEA. The CDR3 has 11 amino acids. Here the CDR3 DNA reads TGCAGCGTTATGGGACTTGATACGCAGTATTTT. This encodes CSVMGLDTQYF.

V and J are TRBV20-1 and TRBJ2-2, with 7 bases fitting TRBD2. J gave up 4 bases and V 3 bases, and 5 bases lay outside the gene matches. Germline V gives CDR1 DFQATT, CDR2 SNEGSKA (reference sequence). The CDR3 totals 14 residues. The CDR3 region has the DNA TGCAGTGCTAGCGGGAGGAGGTCCACCGGGGAGCTGTTTTTT. The encoded protein is CSASGRRSTGELFF.

At least ten counts were recorded for this clonotype. The chain couples TRBV20-1 to TRBJ1-1; 9 bases fit TRBD1. CDR1 and CDR2 from the germline V gene are DFQATT and SNEGSKA (reference sequence). The junction had 3 bases not matched to a gene; V was cut back by 3 bases and J by 1 base. The CDR3 contains 14 residues. The chain's CDR3 is CSAREDRGNTEAFF. DNA for the CDR3: TGCAGTGCTAGGGAGGACAGGGGGAACACTGAAGCTTTCTTT.

This clonotype was observed a few times. The chain couples TRBV15 to TRBJ2-1, with 9 bases lining up with TRBD2. The CDR3 contains 17 residues. With V trimmed by 3 bases and J by 6 bases, 12 bases remained unmatched. The germline gives CDR1 LNHNV, CDR2 YYDKDF (reference sequence). CDR3 residues: CATSSLWGGGAGNEQFF. The DNA of the CDR3 is TGTGCCACCAGCAGTCTCTGGGGCGGGGGGGCCGGCAATGAGCAGTTCTTC.